This T cell receptor (beta chain) derives from a study of cytomegalovirus exposure and HLA in healthy donors. This clone was seen a single time. What it binds is not known. 60 Vbeta and 13 Jbeta primers were used in PCR. Generated by immunoSEQ multiplex PCR, the TCRdb table keeps only in-frame clones and is missing some. The sample lists over 100,000 clones, around 57% occurring once. Study-wide results and limits: A later analysis found TCR association rates differed by HLA locus, highest for DRB1 and lowest for HLA-C. A later analysis linked some 18,000 TCR beta sequences to HLA alleles at 0.05 false discovery rate. V- and J-gene trimming of TCR beta was linked (in a later analysis) to a missense DCLRE1C variant.

The receptor comes from a human donor in good health. The sequenced material came from PBMCs.

The CDR3 is CASSLPSGDGYTF. The CDR3 coding sequence is TGTGCCAGCAGTCTTCCGTCAGGTGATGGCTACACCTTC. This chain connects TRBV7-2 to TRBJ1-2; D uncertain. The V end lost 6 bases, the J end lost 6 bases, and 14 bases lay between the germline ends. CDR1 is SGHTA and CDR2 is FQGNSA in the germline V gene. This CDR3 contains 13 residues.